A single T cell receptor (beta chain) is shown here with its context. Its matching antigen is unknown. The repertoire was sequenced with immunoSEQ multiplex PCR; TCRdb's copy has only in-frame clones and lacks some. The sample records 85,000 to 90,000 clones, about 96% being singletons. The sample belongs to a study of cytomegalovirus exposure and HLA in healthy donors. Findings of the study overall: According to the study, around 160 TCR beta chains were cytomegalovirus-associated. The classifier was said to identify cytomegalovirus status with high specificity and sensitivity.

CDR3 length: 14 amino acids. V lost 4 bases to trimming and J lost 1 base; unmatched junction nucleotides: 2. The germline gives CDR1 MNHEY, CDR2 SVGAGI. The source is a young man in good health and CMV-seronegative. The genes are TRBV6-5 and TRBJ1-2; 8 bases line up with TRBD1. Material: PBMCs. This CDR3 is CASSLDRVNYGYTF. The CDR3 DNA is TGTGCCAGCAGTTTGGACAGGGTTAACTATGGCTACACCTTC.